This T cell receptor (beta chain) was observed in a study of identical twins. Study-level findings and limits: The conclusions drew on cross-sectional statistical analysis instead of tracking the same donors. Within monozygotic twins, out-of-frame TCR alpha sharing was underestimated by the models. Surplus twin overlap in beta out-of-frame sequences was less pronounced.

Germline loops: CDR1 DFQATT, CDR2 SNEGSKA (reference sequence). The CDR3 is 13 amino acids. Trimming cost V 6 bases and J 6 bases, with 14 bases left between them. One entry per CDR3 protein results from TCRdb running MiXCR on the 5' RACE reads. The sample carries around 95,000 distinct CDR3 sequences, about 6.1% recorded once. This clonotype has ten or more counts. What it binds is not known. The chain uses TRBV20-1 and TRBJ2-2, with a weak D call TRBD1 (6 bases). This TCR derives from a woman in her forties or fifties in good health. What was sequenced was memory T cells sorted from blood. CDR3 nucleotide sequence: TGCAGTGCGAAAGAGGGGGTCTCCGGGGAGCTGTTTTTT. This encodes CSAKEGVSGELFF.